This TCR beta chain is from a study of blood T cells in healthy people across ages. V lost 2 bases and J 4 bases, leaving 12 bases between the germline ends. The CDR3 is made up of 14 amino acids. Germline V gene sequence: CDR1 MNHEY, CDR2 SVGAGI. The authors ran a second PCR of about 7 to 12 cycles using a sample-barcoded 5' primer and a J-beta primer mix. Each CDR3 protein is one row after TCRdb ran MiXCR on the 5' RACE reads. The sample carries some 760,000 distinct CDR3 sequences, roughly 25% recorded once. The same sample was also used in a study of T cells of mothers and their children.

Sequencing used blood. The source of this sequence is a boy between 5 and 17 years old in good health. J is TRBJ2-7 and V is TRBV6-5; weak D call: TRBD1 (6 bases). In DNA, the CDR3 is TGTGCCAGCAGTTACGCAGGGGTTAAGTACGAGCAGTACTTC. Protein sequence: CASSYAGVKYEQYF.